This T cell receptor beta chain was recovered during a study of cytomegalovirus exposure and HLA in healthy donors. Details on this clone: Its antigen is still unknown.

The PCR ran on 60 Vbeta and 13 Jbeta primers. TCRdb's copy holds only in-frame clones and misses some; the assay was immunoSEQ multiplex PCR. The top ten clones hold roughly 1.8% of a sample with roughly 130,000 clones, around 57% of them seen once. Notes on the study in general: Some highly shared sequence variants likely arose as a pipeline artifact. In a later analysis, across HLA loci, associated TCR counts were highest for DRB1, lowest for HLA-C. Donor immune exposure was known only as CMV serostatus. For most TCR beta V segments, an earlier analysis put the productive rate at about 87% or about 30% of the time.

Looked up from germline, CDR1 is ENHRY and CDR2 is SYGVKD. The CDR3 extends over 15 amino acids. With 4 bases clipped from V and 5 bases from J, the junction kept 6 bases outside the gene matches. The sequence derives from a male donor in good health and CMV-seronegative. The chain has TRBV10-3 and TRBJ2-3; 10 bases fit TRBD2. The sample taken for sequencing was PBMCs. CDR3 residues: CAISAGSGGEDTQYF. CDR3 bases: TGTGCCATCAGTGCGGGAAGCGGGGGGGAAGATACGCAGTATTTT.